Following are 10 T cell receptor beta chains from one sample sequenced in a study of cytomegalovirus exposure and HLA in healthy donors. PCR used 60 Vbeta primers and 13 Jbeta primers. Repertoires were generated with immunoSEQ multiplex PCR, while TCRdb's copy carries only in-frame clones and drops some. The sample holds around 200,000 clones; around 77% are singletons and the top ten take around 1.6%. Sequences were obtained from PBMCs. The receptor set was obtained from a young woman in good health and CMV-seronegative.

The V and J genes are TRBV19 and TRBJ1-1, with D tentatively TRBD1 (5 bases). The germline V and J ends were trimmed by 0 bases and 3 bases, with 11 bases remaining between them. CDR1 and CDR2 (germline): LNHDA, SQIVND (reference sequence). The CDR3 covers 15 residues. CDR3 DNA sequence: TGTGCCAGTAGTATAGAGGCCAGGGTACACACTGAAGCTTTCTTT. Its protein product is CASSIEARVHTEAFF.

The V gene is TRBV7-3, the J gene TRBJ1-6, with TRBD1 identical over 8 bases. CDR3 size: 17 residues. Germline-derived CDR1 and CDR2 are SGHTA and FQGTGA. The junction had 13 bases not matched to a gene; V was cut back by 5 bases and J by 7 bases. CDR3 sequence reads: CASSPTPLRGRNSPLHF. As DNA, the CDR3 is TGTGCCAGCAGCCCAACTCCTCTCAGGGGGCGGAATTCACCCCTCCACTTT.

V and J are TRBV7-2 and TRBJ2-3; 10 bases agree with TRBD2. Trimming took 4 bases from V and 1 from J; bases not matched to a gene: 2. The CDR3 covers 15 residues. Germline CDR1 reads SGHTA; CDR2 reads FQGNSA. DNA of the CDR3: TGTGCCAGCAGCTCCGGACTAGCGGGCACAGATACGCAGTATTTT. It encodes CASSSGLAGTDTQYF. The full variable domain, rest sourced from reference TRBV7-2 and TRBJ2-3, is GAGVSQSPSNKVTEKGKDVELRCDPISGHTALYWYRQSLGQGLEFLIYFQGNSAPDKSGLPSDRFSAERTGGSVSTLTIQRTQQEDSAVYLCASSSGLAGTDTQYFGPGTRLTVL.

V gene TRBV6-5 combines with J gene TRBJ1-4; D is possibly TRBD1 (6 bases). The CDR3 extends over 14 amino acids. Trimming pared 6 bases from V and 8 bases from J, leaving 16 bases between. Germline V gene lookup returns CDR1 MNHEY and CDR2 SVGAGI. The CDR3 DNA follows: TGTGCCAGCAGCGCGCAGGGGTCGACGGAAAAACTGTTTTTT. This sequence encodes CASSAQGSTEKLFF.

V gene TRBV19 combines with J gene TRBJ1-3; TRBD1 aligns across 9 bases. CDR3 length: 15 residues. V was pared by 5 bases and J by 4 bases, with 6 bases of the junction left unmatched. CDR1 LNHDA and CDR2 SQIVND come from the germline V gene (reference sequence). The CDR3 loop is CASSFSGTGGNTIYF. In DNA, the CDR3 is TGTGCCAGTAGTTTCAGCGGGACAGGGGGAAACACCATATATTTT.

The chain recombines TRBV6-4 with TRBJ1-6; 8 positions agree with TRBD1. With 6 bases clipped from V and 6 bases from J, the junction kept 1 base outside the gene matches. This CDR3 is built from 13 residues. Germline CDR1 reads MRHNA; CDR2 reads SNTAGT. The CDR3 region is CASSGQGNSPLHF. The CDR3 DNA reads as TGTGCCAGCAGCGGACAGGGTAATTCACCCCTCCACTTT.

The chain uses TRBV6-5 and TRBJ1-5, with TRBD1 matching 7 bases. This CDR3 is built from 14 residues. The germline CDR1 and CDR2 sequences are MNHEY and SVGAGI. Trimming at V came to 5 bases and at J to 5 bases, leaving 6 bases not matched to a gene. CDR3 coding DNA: TGTGCCAGCAGTCTGACAGGGTCGGATCAGCCCCAGCATTTT. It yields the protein CASSLTGSDQPQHF.

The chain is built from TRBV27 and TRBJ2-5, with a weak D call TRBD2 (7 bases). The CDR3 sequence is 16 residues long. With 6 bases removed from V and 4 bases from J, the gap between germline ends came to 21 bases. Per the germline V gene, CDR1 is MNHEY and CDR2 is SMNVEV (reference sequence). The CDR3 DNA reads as TGTGCCAGCAGGGATACAGGGTGGGGAGGGTCAGAGACCCAGTACTTC. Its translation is CASRDTGWGGSETQYF.

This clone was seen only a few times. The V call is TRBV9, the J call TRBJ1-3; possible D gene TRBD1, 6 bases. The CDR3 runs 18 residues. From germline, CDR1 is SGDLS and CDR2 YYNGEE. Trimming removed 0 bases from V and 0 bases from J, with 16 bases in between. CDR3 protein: CASSVGYASTGSGNTIYF. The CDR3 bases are TGTGCCAGCAGCGTAGGTTACGCATCGACAGGCTCTGGAAACACCATATATTTT.

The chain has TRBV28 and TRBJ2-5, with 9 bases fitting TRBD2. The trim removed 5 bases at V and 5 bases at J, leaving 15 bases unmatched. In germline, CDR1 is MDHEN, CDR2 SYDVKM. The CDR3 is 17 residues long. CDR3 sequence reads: CASSPVLAGLYRETQYF. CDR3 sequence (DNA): TGTGCCAGCAGTCCTGTCCTAGCGGGGTTATACCGGGAGACCCAGTACTTC.